This T cell receptor (beta chain) derives from a study of T cell repertoires in cytomegalovirus infection. CDR1 and CDR2 (germline): MNHEY, SVGEGT. After removal of 6 bases from V and 5 bases from J, the junction contained 9 bases not matched to a gene. This CDR3 comprises 15 residues. Each CDR3 protein is one row after TCRdb ran MiXCR on the reads. The sample shows roughly 990,000 distinct CDR3 sequences, around 29% of them seen only once. As to this clonotype: Its antigen is currently unknown.

V and J are TRBV6-2 or TRBV6-3 and TRBJ2-1, with TRBD2 identical over 8 bases. Sequencing was performed on cultured CD8+ T cells from PBMCs, taken from culture after CMV antigen stimulation. This sequence was found in a human donor in good health (CMV status not recorded). Some clones in this sample may be carry-over from other donors' samples. The CDR3 spells CASRTSVEGDNEQFF. The CDR3 nucleotides read TGTGCCAGCAGGACTAGCGTGGAGGGAGACAATGAGCAGTTCTTC.